Below are 18 T cell receptor beta chains sequenced from a single sample in a study of blood T cell repertoires in COVID-19. Produced via immunoSEQ multiplex PCR; TCRdb's table is partial and in-frame only. The sample shows 100,000 or so clones, about 85% of them seen only once. Source material: peripheral blood. The source of these receptors is a woman in her 50s with COVID-19, enrolled during active disease.

This rearrangement joins TRBV10-2 to TRBJ2-4; D is possibly TRBD2 (7 bases). This CDR3 is built from 14 residues. V lost 8 bases and J lost 4, with 15 bases in between. Germline lookup yields CDR1 WSHSY and CDR2 SAAADI. CDR3 in DNA: TGCGCCAGCCAGGGGCAGGGAGGGAAAAACATTCAGTACTTC. It codes for CASQGQGGKNIQYF.

The chain couples TRBV3-1 (or the pseudogene TRBV3-2) to TRBJ2-3; D gene uncertain. The CDR3 has 15 residues. Germline values: CDR1 LGHDT, CDR2 YNNKEL (reference sequence). V lost 3 bases and J lost 5, with 15 bases in between. CDR3 amino acids: CASSQLVARGDTQYF. In DNA form, the CDR3 reads TGTGCCAGCAGCCAGCTGGTGGCCCGAGGAGATACGCAGTATTTT.

This clone was seen a single time. The chain recombines TRBV11-3 with TRBJ2-3; 12 bases align to TRBD2. CDR3 length: 16 amino acids. Trimming took 5 bases from V and 0 from J; bases not matched to a gene: 3. Germline V gives CDR1 SGHNT, CDR2 YENEEA. CDR3 protein: CASSLGLAGSTDTQYF. The DNA for the CDR3 is TGTGCCAGCAGCCTAGGACTAGCGGGGAGCACAGATACGCAGTATTTT. Based on the CDR3 plus reference TRBV11-3 and TRBJ2-3, the full variable domain is EAGVVQSPRYKIIEKKQPVAFWCNPISGHNTLYWYLQNLGQGPELLIRYENEEAVDDSQLPKDRFSAERLKGVDSTLKIQPAELGDSAVYLCASSLGLAGSTDTQYFGPGTRLTVL.

The rearrangement links TRBV28 to TRBJ2-1; 10 bases fit TRBD2. J lost 4 bases, V lost 3 bases, and 6 bases had no gene match. The CDR3 contains 16 residues. Germline V gene data show CDR1 as MDHEN and CDR2 as SYDVKM. CDR3 region: CASSLTLAGGYNEQFF. The CDR3 DNA follows: TGTGCCAGCAGTTTGACTTTAGCGGGGGGTTACAATGAGCAGTTCTTC.

The sample holds a few counts of this clone. The chain links TRBV7-9 to TRBJ1-2; D unclear. Trimming left V 5 bases short and J 8 bases short, with 12 bases between. CDR3 length: 12 residues. Looked up from germline, CDR1 is SEHNR and CDR2 is FQNEAQ (reference sequence). The CDR3 coding sequence is TGTGCCAGCAGCCTTGACACAAACGGCTACACCTTC. Protein: CASSLDTNGYTF.

The V call is TRBV7-2, the J call TRBJ2-1, with TRBD2 identical over 10 bases. V lost 5 bases to trimming and J lost 0 bases; unmatched junction nucleotides: 4. Germline V lookup: CDR1 SGHTA, CDR2 FQGNSA. The CDR3 is 16 amino acids. The CDR3 region is CASSNSGGPSYNEQFF. The CDR3 DNA is TGTGCCAGCAGCAATAGCGGGGGGCCCTCCTACAATGAGCAGTTCTTC.

The V and J genes are TRBV6-1 and TRBJ1-5; D call uncertain. Germline V gene lookup returns CDR1 MNHNS and CDR2 SASEGT. The CDR3 has 16 residues. V gave up 2 bases and J gave up 0 bases, with 11 bases separating them. CDR3 DNA sequence: TGTGCCAGCAGTGAAACAGCTTATTATAGCAATCAGCCCCAGCATTTT. It codes for CASSETAYYSNQPQHF.

The chain is built from TRBV28 and TRBJ2-2, with 11 bases matching TRBD1. Germline loops: CDR1 MDHEN, CDR2 SYDVKM. V lost 5 bases to trimming and J lost 6 bases; unmatched junction nucleotides: 11. This CDR3 spans 17 amino acids. CDR3 coding DNA: TGTGCCAGCAGTGGGGACAGGGGGTTAATTGGGTCCGGGGAGCTGTTTTTT. Translated: CASSGDRGLIGSGELFF.

This chain links TRBV6-5 with TRBJ2-5, with 9 positions matching TRBD2. The length of the CDR3 is 16 residues. After removal of 4 bases from V and 7 bases from J, the junction contained 13 bases not matched to a gene. Germline-derived CDR1 and CDR2 are MNHEY and SVGAGI. CDR3 bases: TGTGCCAGCAGTTCATTCAGCCTAGCGGGACACTGGACCCAGTACTTC. This translates into CASSSFSLAGHWTQYF.

The genes are TRBV5-1 and TRBJ2-5; 13 bases map to TRBD2. The CDR3 length is 16 residues. The ends lost 2 bases at V and 1 base at J; junction bases unmatched: 2. CDR1 is SGHRS and CDR2 is YFSETQ in the germline V gene. The CDR3 region is CASSFTSGGAQETQYF. CDR3 bases: TGCGCCAGCAGCTTTACTAGCGGGGGGGCCCAAGAGACCCAGTACTTC.

The rearrangement uses TRBV2 and TRBJ2-7; TRBD2 matches 8 bases. This CDR3 has 15 residues. CDR1 and CDR2 (germline): SNHLY, FYNNEI. The trim removed 4 bases at V and 0 bases at J, leaving 5 bases unmatched. The CDR3 loop is CASSVRGGSSYEQYF. The CDR3 DNA reads TGTGCCAGCAGTGTACGGGGGGGGAGCTCCTACGAGCAGTACTTC. The full variable domain, completed using reference TRBV2 and TRBJ2-7, is EPEVTQTPSHQVTQMGQEVILRCVPISNHLYFYWYRQILGQKVEFLVSFYNNEISEKSEIFDDQFSVERPDGSNFTLKIRSTKLEDSAMYFCASSVRGGSSYEQYFGPGTRLTVT.

This CDR3 reads CASSVGGTGAGNTIYF. CDR3 DNA: TGTGCCAGCAGCGTAGGGGGGACAGGGGCGGGAAACACCATATATTTT. J is TRBJ1-3 and V is TRBV9, with 10 bases that match TRBD1. With V trimmed by 0 bases and J by 4 bases, 4 bases remained unmatched. Germline CDR1 SGDLS, CDR2 YYNGEE. This CDR3 has 16 residues. The variable domain in full, completed from reference TRBV9 and TRBJ1-3, reads DSGVTQTPKHLITATGQRVTLRCSPRSGDLSVYWYQQSLDQGLQFLIQYYNGEERAKGNILERFSAQQFPDLHSELNLSSLELGDSALYFCASSVGGTGAGNTIYFGEGSWLTVV.

The chain joins TRBV6-1 to TRBJ1-1; 9 bases agree with TRBD1. Germline V CDR1 and CDR2: MNHNS, SASEGT. The V and J ends lost 3 bases and 1 base, in that order; junction bases with no gene match: 6. This CDR3 contains 16 residues. In nucleotides, the CDR3 is TGTGCCAGCAGTGACGGGACAGGGCTTAGGAACACTGAAGCTTTCTTT. It specifies CASSDGTGLRNTEAFF.

V gene TRBV4-1 combines with J gene TRBJ2-7, with 7 bases aligning to TRBD1. Looked up from germline, CDR1 is MGHRA and CDR2 is YSYEKL. J gave up 2 bases and V 1 base, and 14 bases lay outside the gene matches. There are 18 residues in the CDR3. The CDR3 DNA reads TGCGCCAGCAGCCAAGGAGTTCTAAGAAGGGACAGTACCTACGAGCAGTACTTC. The encoded protein is CASSQGVLRRDSTYEQYF.

This chain connects TRBV7-3 to TRBJ1-1; 8 nucleotides align to TRBD1. Germline CDR1 SGHTA, CDR2 FQGTGA. The CDR3 sequence is 14 residues long. J lost 4 bases, V lost 4 bases, and 5 bases had no gene match. CDR3 DNA sequence: TGTGCCAGCAGCTCCGGACAGGGCCGCACTGAAGCTTTCTTT. Its translation is CASSSGQGRTEAFF.

V usage is TRBV7-9 and J usage is TRBJ1-1, with TRBD1 matching 9 bases. The germline CDR1 and CDR2 sequences are SEHNR and FQNEAQ (reference sequence). Trimming removed 6 bases from V and 5 bases from J; junction bases left unmatched: 10. The CDR3 has 15 residues. CDR3 amino acids: CASRGQGPLRTEAFF. CDR3 nucleotide sequence: TGTGCCAGCAGGGGACAGGGCCCATTACGGACTGAAGCTTTCTTT.

The chain links TRBV3-1 (or the pseudogene TRBV3-2) to TRBJ1-1; 8 positions agree with TRBD1. This CDR3 contains 14 residues. Losses at the gene ends were 6 bases for V and 4 bases for J; bases not matched to a gene: 7. CDR1 and CDR2 (germline): LGHDT, YNNKEL (reference sequence). CDR3 sequence reads: CASRTQGARTEAFF. The CDR3 DNA sequence: TGTGCCAGCAGAACCCAGGGGGCGCGCACTGAAGCTTTCTTT.

This rearrangement joins TRBV5-1 to TRBJ2-5; D gene ambiguous. This CDR3 has 11 residues. Trimming removed 5 bases at V and 1 base at J, with 3 bases between. Germline V gene lookup returns CDR1 SGHRS and CDR2 YFSETQ. The CDR3: CASRRQETQYF. CDR3 nucleotide sequence: TGCGCCAGCAGGCGCCAAGAGACCCAGTACTTC. Full variable domain (rest looked up from reference TRBV5-1 and TRBJ2-5): KAGVTQTPRYLIKTRGQQVTLSCSPISGHRSVSWYQQTPGQGLQFLFEYFSETQRNKGNFPGRFSGRQFSNSRSEMNVSTLELGDSALYLCASRRQETQYFGPGTRLLVL.